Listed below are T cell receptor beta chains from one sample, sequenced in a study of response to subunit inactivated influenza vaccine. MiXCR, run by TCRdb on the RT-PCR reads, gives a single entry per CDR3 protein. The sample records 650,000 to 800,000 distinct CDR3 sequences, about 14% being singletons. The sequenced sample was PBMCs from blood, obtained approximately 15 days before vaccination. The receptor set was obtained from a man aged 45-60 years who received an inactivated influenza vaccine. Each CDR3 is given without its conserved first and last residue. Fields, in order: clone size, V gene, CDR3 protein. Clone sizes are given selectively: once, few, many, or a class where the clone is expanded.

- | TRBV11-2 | ASSLGGDSFYEQY
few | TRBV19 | ASSISGTRYNEQF
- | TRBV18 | ASSPQGQAYNSPLH
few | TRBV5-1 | ASSLVGGTMSTDTQY
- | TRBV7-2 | ASSLVQGPETQY
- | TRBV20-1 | SAPVQGSGANVLT
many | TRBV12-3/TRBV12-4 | ASRAGTGNVARNTGELF
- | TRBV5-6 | ASSLDRGAGANVLT
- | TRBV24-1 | ATSPGQSYNEQF
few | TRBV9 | ASSTRDTVLFGDNEQF
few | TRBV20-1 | SARALRQGLETQY
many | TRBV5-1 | ASSEGISNYGYT
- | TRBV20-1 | SARKGGTSGAEQY
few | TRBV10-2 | ASSSGSPDTQY
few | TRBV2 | ASVRQFEAF
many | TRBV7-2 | ASSTDRARGYT
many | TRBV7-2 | ASSFGTGYNEQF
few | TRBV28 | ASSTGGVFSGELF
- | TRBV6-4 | ASRTRGGRGTDTQY
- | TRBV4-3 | ASSQDREGTATDTQY
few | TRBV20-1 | SADSRGASGHNEQF
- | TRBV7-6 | ASSLVGTSQETQY
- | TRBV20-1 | SARAATGSAYGYT
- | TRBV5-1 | ASSLFAQGAYNSPLH
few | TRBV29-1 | SVEDSTHPYEQY
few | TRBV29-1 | SIRQSQETQY
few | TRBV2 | ASSDQRGRETQY
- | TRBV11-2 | ASSPLAGAYQETQY
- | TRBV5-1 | ASSSGVKEQF
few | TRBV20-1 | SASPDRYYGYT
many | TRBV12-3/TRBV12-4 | ASRSDGSSYGYT
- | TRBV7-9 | ASSSGPGRGNTEAF
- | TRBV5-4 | ASSLDRASTTYEQY
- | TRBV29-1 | SVDRRVTDTQY
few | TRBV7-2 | ASTPGGYEQY
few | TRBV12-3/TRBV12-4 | ASRSRQGEGSPLH
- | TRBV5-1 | ASGRGGRFYNEQF
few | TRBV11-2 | ASSLDRLANTGELF
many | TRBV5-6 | ASSFLGTGGATQY
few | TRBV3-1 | ASSPVLNSNQPQH
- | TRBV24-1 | ATSDYDRAYEQF
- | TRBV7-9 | ASSLKPSGNPDTQY
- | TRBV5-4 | ASSLEGGGSSYNEQF
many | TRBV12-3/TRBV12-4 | ASRYSAGPNEQF
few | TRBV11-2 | ASSLARGRAYNEQF
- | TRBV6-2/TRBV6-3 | ASSYSAGGLGDTQY
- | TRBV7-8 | ASSLGSTGVSKNIQY
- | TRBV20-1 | SASPPGASNQPQH
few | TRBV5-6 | ASSNRQGFPRETQY
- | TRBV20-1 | SARGPNPGAGETQY
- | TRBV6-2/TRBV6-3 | ASSPGRAETSYEQY
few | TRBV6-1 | ASSPRSTGEGYEQY
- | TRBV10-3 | AIRPGLAGDSYEQY